This T cell receptor beta chain was identified during a study of T cell repertoires in cytomegalovirus infection. The overall study: The study used recently identified HLA-C-restricted and well-studied HLA-B-restricted CMV epitopes. Whole-study results and caveats: Of the TCR beta families, the public ones yielded a cumulative frequency that identified carriers of CMV plus the relevant HLA.

This clonotype occurred a few times. Its antigen remains unknown. TCRdb recomputed calls from the reads with MiXCR, one row per CDR3 protein. This sample has about 770,000 distinct CDR3 sequences; roughly 28% occur once, and the top ten carry 13%. Trimming removed 4 bases from V and 5 bases from J, with 15 bases in between. Germline V gene sequence: CDR1 MDHEN, CDR2 SYDVKM. The CDR3 is 15 residues long. This clonotype was obtained from a human donor in good health (CMV status not recorded). Some clones in this sample may be carry-over from other donors' samples. The sequences come from cultured CD8+ T cells from PBMCs, collected from culture after CMV antigen stimulation. V is TRBV28 and J is TRBJ2-1; D ambiguous. CDR3 DNA: TGTGCCAGCAGTTCGCAGCGACTTCCCCACAATGAGCAGTTCTTC. It specifies CASSSQRLPHNEQFF.